Reported below is one T cell receptor beta chain. The antigen is undetermined. The germline V gene encodes CDR1 SQVTM and CDR2 ANQGSEA. Trimming removed 7 bases from V and 3 bases from J, with 9 bases in between. The CDR3 has 11 residues. This record belongs to a study of OX40 agonist ivuxolimab in advanced cancers. Study findings and constraints: Average numbers of expanded clones were greater in CD8+ T cells than in CD4+.

The table came from immunoSEQ multiplex PCR; TCRdb's copy has only in-frame clones and leaves some out. This sample has 60,000 to 90,000 clones, with 80% to 85% found just once. Sequencing was performed on CD4+ or CD8+ T cells sorted from blood, taken in a trial of the OX40 agonist ivuxolimab. The sequence was obtained from an adult with an advanced solid tumor such as melanoma, head and neck, liver or kidney cancer. The gene calls are TRBV29-1 and TRBJ1-2, with D uncertain. The CDR3 nucleotides are TGCAGCGCCGCGAGGGACTATGGCTACACCTTC. It yields the protein CSAARDYGYTF.